This TCR beta chain derives from a study of beta chain features in type 1 diabetes. A CD45RO/CCR7/CD25/CD127/CD95/CD27 panel sorted naive, central memory, regulatory and stem cell-like memory CD4+ cells. Trimming cost V 0 bases and J 10 bases, with 19 bases left between them. The CDR3 has 17 residues. Germline V gene sequence: CDR1 MNHEY, CDR2 SMNVEV (reference sequence). Broader study findings: Type 1 diabetes patients had moderately but significantly shorter TCRB CDR3s in all four CD4+ subsets. Fewer insertions but more deletions were seen at VDJ junctions in type 1 diabetes patients.

Reverse transcription of all isolated RNA meant that expressed TCRB transcripts were sequenced. TCRdb keeps only in-frame clones here, not all; method: immunoSEQ multiplex PCR. The sample holds around 250,000 clones, 27% seen once. As for this clone: Antigen unknown.

The rearrangement joins TRBV27 to TRBJ1-6; D not certain. The source is a man aged 25 to 40 in good health. The specimen was central memory CD4+ T cells from blood. CDR3 DNA sequence: TGTGCCAGCAGTTTATCCGAGCCCGGGCTCGCAGGATCACCCCTCCACTTT. It specifies CASSLSEPGLAGSPLHF.